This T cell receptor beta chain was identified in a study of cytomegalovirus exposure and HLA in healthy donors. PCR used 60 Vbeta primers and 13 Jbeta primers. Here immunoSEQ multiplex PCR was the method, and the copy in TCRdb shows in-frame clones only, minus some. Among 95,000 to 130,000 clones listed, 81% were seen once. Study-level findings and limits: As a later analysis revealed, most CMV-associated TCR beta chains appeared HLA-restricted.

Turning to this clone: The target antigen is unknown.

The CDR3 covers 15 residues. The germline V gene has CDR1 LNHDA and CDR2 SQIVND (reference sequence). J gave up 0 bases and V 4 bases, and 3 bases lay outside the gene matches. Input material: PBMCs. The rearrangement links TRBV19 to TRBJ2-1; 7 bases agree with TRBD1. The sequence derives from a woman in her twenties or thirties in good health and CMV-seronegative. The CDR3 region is CASSKGTVSYNEQFF. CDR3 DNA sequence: TGTGCCAGTAGTAAGGGGACAGTCTCCTACAATGAGCAGTTCTTC.